The source of this T cell receptor beta chain is a study of monozygotic twins with inflammatory bowel disease. Researchers generated cDNA in eight separate reactions per sample. TCRdb re-analyzed the 5' RACE reads; it lists each CDR3 protein once, without DNA. This sample's table has around 450,000 distinct CDR3 sequences. Germline V gene data show CDR1 as DFQATT and CDR2 as SNEGSKA (reference sequence). The CDR3 contains 16 residues. About this clonotype itself: Its target is unknown.

Study-wide findings and caveats: Fewer clonotypes were shared with others by IBD patients than by healthy twins, especially with disease activity.

Sequencing was carried out using blood. This clonotype was obtained from a human donor with ulcerative colitis or Crohn's disease, or a healthy co-twin of an affected twin (not recorded which). The V call is TRBV20-1, the J call TRBJ2-6; TCRdb indicates TRBD2, and absent DNA this call remains unverified. The chain's CDR3 is CSASSGASSGANVLTF.